This TCR beta chain was found in a study of blood T cells in healthy people across ages. On this clonotype itself: The antigen is unknown.

The CDR3 covers 13 residues. From germline, CDR1 is SGHTA and CDR2 FQGTGA. The V and J ends lost 7 bases and 4 bases respectively, with 13 bases between them. Findings of the study overall: Naive CD4+ cells and diversity were both higher in long-lived donors than in aged donors. Any conclusive comparison of naive versus antigen-experienced cells was prevented by using unsorted PBMCs.

Sample-barcoded 5' priming and a J-beta primer mix drove a second PCR of about 6 to 12 cycles. One entry per CDR3 protein results from TCRdb running MiXCR on the 5' RACE reads. The sample comprises nearly 800,000 distinct CDR3 sequences, approximately 53% of which are singletons, and approximately 24% rests with the top ten. The sequencing sample was made of blood. This chain links TRBV7-3 with TRBJ1-2; weak D call: TRBD1 (5 bases). This receptor was taken from a man aged 35 to 55 in good health. In DNA form, the CDR3 reads TGTGCCAGCACTTCGGGGGATGGCTATGGCTACACCTTC. Protein product: CASTSGDGYGYTF.